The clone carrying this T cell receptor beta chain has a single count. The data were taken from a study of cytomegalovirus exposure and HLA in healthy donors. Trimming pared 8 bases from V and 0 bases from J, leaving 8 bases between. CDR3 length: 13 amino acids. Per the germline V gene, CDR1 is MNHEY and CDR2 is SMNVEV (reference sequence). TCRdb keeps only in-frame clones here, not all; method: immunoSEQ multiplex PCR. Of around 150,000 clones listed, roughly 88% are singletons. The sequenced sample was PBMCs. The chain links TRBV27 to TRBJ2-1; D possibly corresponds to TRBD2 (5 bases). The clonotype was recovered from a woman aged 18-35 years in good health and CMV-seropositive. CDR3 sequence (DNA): TGTGCCAGCCGTGGGAGCTCCTACAATGAGCAGTTCTTC. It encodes CASRGSSYNEQFF.